Presented here are 10 T cell receptor beta chains from one specimen sequenced in a study of cytomegalovirus exposure and HLA in healthy donors. The study ran its PCR with 60 Vbeta and 13 Jbeta primers. Produced via immunoSEQ multiplex PCR; TCRdb's table is partial and in-frame only. The sample shows approximately 73,000 clones, roughly 70% of them seen only once. Sequenced sample: PBMCs. The source is a man aged 70 or older in good health and CMV-seronegative.

The J gene is TRBJ1-2, the V gene TRBV7-9, with a tentative D call TRBD1 (6 bases). CDR1 and CDR2 from the germline V gene are SEHNR and FQNEAQ (reference sequence). Trimming stripped 5 bases from V and 4 bases from J, with 11 bases between. The CDR3 extends over 13 amino acids. CDR3 sequence: CASSPGVGYGYTF. CDR3 DNA: TGTGCCAGCAGCCCAGGGGTCGGCTATGGCTACACCTTC. The full variable domain, in which reference TRBV7-9 and TRBJ1-2 provide the parts outside the CDR3, is DTGVSQNPRHKITKRGQNVTFRCDPISEHNRLYWYRQTLGQGPEFLTYFQNEAQLEKSRLLSDRFSAERPKGSFSTLEIQRTEQGDSAMYLCASSPGVGYGYTFGSGTRLTVV.

The sample holds a few counts of this clone. The J gene is TRBJ1-3, the V gene TRBV2; 7 bases align to TRBD1. The CDR3 consists of 14 residues. Germline CDR1 is SNHLY and CDR2 is FYNNEI. V lost 5 bases to trimming and J lost 6 bases; unmatched junction nucleotides: 7. CDR3 amino acids: CASSTTGRKNTIYF. The CDR3 DNA follows: TGTGCCAGCAGTACGACAGGGCGAAAAAACACCATATATTTT.

V gene TRBV10-3 combines with J gene TRBJ2-7, with 11 bases matching TRBD1. The V segment lost 6 bases and the J segment 0 bases; nucleotides outside the gene matches: 7. CDR1 and CDR2 from the germline V gene are ENHRY and SYGVKD. The CDR3 spans 16 residues. As DNA, the CDR3 is TGTGCCATCAGCGAGCCGGGACAGGGGGTCTCCTACGAGCAGTACTTC. It encodes CAISEPGQGVSYEQYF.

The sample holds one count of this clone. The chain employs TRBV7-6 and TRBJ2-1; the match to TRBD2 covers 12 bases. The J segment lost 10 bases and the V segment lost 5 bases, leaving 6 bases of the junction unmatched. The CDR3 contains 14 residues. Germline CDR1 is SGHVS and CDR2 is FNYEAQ. CDR3 DNA: TGTGCCAGCAGCCCCGGACTAGCGGGAAGGGAGCAGTTCTTC. Protein: CASSPGLAGREQFF.

The CDR3 coding sequence is TGTGCCAGCAGCGAACAGGGGGGTGAAGATCAGCCCCAGCATTTT. This sequence encodes CASSEQGGEDQPQHF. The chain joins TRBV7-2 to TRBJ1-5; 8 nucleotides align to TRBD1. Germline CDR1 is SGHTA and CDR2 is FQGNSA. The CDR3 covers 15 residues. V was clipped by 5 bases and J by 5 bases; unmatched bases: 8.

The rearrangement links TRBV5-4 to TRBJ2-1; a possible D gene is TRBD1 (6 bases). The CDR3 loop spans 17 amino acids. Trimming removed 4 bases from V and 4 bases from J, with 21 bases in between. Germline CDR1 and CDR2: SGHNT and YYREEE (reference sequence). The CDR3 spells CASSEFNRESRYNEQFF. Written as DNA, the CDR3 is TGTGCCAGCAGCGAGTTCAACAGGGAGAGTAGGTACAATGAGCAGTTCTTC.

The genes are TRBV5-1 and TRBJ1-3; D uncertain. Germline CDR1 reads SGHRS; CDR2 reads YFSETQ. The V and J ends lost 0 bases and 2 bases respectively, with 9 bases between them. This CDR3 comprises 15 residues. The CDR3 region is CASSLDSDPGNTIYF. The CDR3 nucleotides read TGCGCCAGCAGCTTGGACAGTGACCCTGGAAACACCATATATTTT.

V usage is TRBV7-6 and J usage is TRBJ2-3, with TRBD2 matching 12 bases. The CDR3 contains 17 residues. CDR1 and CDR2 (germline): SGHVS, FNYEAQ. V dropped 5 bases and J dropped 2; count of bases not matched to a gene: 8. CDR3: CASSPSTSGGLTDTQYF. The CDR3 nucleotides read TGTGCCAGCAGCCCGTCGACTAGCGGGGGCCTCACAGATACGCAGTATTTT.

The DNA of the CDR3 is TGTGCCACCTCTCGAGAGCCCTTTTACGAGCAGTACTTC. Translated, it gives CATSREPFYEQYF. The chain is built from TRBV6-1 and TRBJ2-7; D not resolved. V was pared by 10 bases and J by 4 bases, with 17 bases between. The CDR3 consists of 13 residues. From germline, CDR1 is MNHNS and CDR2 SASEGT.

The chain links TRBV10-3 to TRBJ1-3; 7 bases fit TRBD1. V lost 4 bases to trimming and J lost 0 bases; unmatched junction nucleotides: 3. CDR1 and CDR2 (germline): ENHRY, SYGVKD. The CDR3 is 15 residues long. CDR3 DNA: TGTGCCATCAGTGCGGGACAGCACTCTGGAAACACCATATATTTT. Translation gives CAISAGQHSGNTIYF.